This T cell receptor beta chain was captured by sequencing in a study of cytomegalovirus exposure and HLA in healthy donors. About the study: Earlier, 150 million to 200 million T cells were analyzed, and about 120 million unique TCR beta sequences were found among them.

The PCR made use of 60 Vbeta and 13 Jbeta primers. Libraries were prepared by immunoSEQ multiplex PCR; TCRdb keeps only in-frame clonotypes and omits some of them. The sample records approximately 190,000 clones, 77% being singletons. CDR1 is MNHEY and CDR2 is SVGAGI in the germline V gene. V lost 5 bases, J lost 0 bases, and 8 bases lay in between. This CDR3 spans 14 amino acids. Findings and limits, study-wide: Trimming of TCR beta V- and J-genes showed a link, identified in a later analysis, to a missense DCLRE1C variant.

Comments on this clone: The antigen remains undetermined.

This TCR derives from a woman younger than 45 in good health and CMV-seropositive. Sequenced material: PBMCs. J is TRBJ1-3 and V is TRBV6-5, with D unresolved. The CDR3 DNA sequence: TGTGCCAGCAGTACTGTTCCCTCTGGAAACACCATATATTTT. It yields the protein CASSTVPSGNTIYF.